This T cell receptor (beta chain) stems from a study of Tregs in tolerant kidney transplant recipients. Looked up from germline, CDR1 is MNHEY and CDR2 is SMNVEV (reference sequence). V lost 5 bases and J 2 bases, leaving 13 bases between the germline ends. The length of the CDR3 is 15 residues. Sequencing used immunoSEQ multiplex PCR; TCRdb keeps in-frame clones, though not all of them. Among 50,000 to 75,000 clones listed, roughly 98% were seen once. The specimen comprised Tregs from blood, sampled before the transplant. This sequence originates from a human donor who received a combined kidney and bone marrow transplant. V is TRBV27 and J is TRBJ2-1, with D maybe TRBD1 (6 bases). As DNA, the CDR3 is TGTGCCAGCAGTCCGGCAGGGGCCCCCTACAATGAGCAGTTCTTC. This gives the protein CASSPAGAPYNEQFF.